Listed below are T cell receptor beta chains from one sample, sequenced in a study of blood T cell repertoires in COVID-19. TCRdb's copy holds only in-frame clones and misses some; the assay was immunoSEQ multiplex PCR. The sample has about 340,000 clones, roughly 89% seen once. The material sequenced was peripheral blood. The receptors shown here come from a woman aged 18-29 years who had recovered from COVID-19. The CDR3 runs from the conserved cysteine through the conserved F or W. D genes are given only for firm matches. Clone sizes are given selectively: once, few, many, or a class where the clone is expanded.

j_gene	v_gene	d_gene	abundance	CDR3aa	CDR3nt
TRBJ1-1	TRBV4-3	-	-	CASSQSRGLGTEAFF	TGCGCCAGCAGCCAATCCAGGGGATTGGGAACTGAAGCTTTCTTT
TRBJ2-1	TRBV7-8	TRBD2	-	CASSLLAEDPNNEQFF	TGTGCCAGCAGCCTACTAGCGGAGGACCCAAACAATGAGCAGTTCTTC
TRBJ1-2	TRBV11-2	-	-	CASSPTRAGVPTNYGYTF	TGTGCCAGCAGCCCAACCCGGGCAGGGGTACCCACTAACTATGGCTACACCTTC
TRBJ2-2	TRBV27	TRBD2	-	CASSSLSSGRKKMGGELFF	TGTGCCAGCAGTTCCCTCTCTAGCGGGAGAAAGAAGATGGGCGGGGAGCTGTTTTTT
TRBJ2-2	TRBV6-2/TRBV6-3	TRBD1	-	CASSYWQGEAGELFF	TGTGCCAGCAGTTACTGGCAGGGGGAAGCCGGGGAGCTGTTTTTT
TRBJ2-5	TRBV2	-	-	CASSGDWQETQYF	TGTGCCAGCAGTGGGGACTGGCAAGAGACCCAGTACTTC
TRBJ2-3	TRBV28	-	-	CASSLRTRDTQYF	TGTGCCAGCAGTCTCCGGACACGCGATACGCAGTATTTT
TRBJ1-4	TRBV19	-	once	CASSYRRGENEKLFF	TGTGCCAGTAGCTATAGGAGGGGAGAAAACGAAAAACTGTTTTTT
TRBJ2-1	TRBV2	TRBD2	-	CASSLSGIYNEQFF	TGTGCCAGCAGTCTAAGCGGGATATACAATGAGCAGTTCTTC
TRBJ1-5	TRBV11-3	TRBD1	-	CASSPGQGVDQPQHF	TGTGCCAGCAGCCCGGGACAGGGGGTTGATCAGCCCCAGCATTTT
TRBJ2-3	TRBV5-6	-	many	CASSLEYETGGTDTQYF	TGTGCCAGCAGCTTGGAGTACGAGACGGGAGGCACAGATACGCAGTATTTT
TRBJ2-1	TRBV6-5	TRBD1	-	CASSKRTGGVNEQFF	TGTGCCAGCAGTAAGCGAACAGGGGGTGTCAATGAGCAGTTCTTC
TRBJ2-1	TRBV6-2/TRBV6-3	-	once	CASSSLLALAYNEQFF	TGTGCCAGCAGTTCCCTCCTAGCCTTGGCCTACAATGAGCAGTTCTTC
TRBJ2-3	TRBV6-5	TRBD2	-	CASLRRGGPDTQYF	TGTGCCAGCTTAAGACGGGGGGGGCCAGATACGCAGTATTTT
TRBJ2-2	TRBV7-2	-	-	CASSLVTGAPLGELFF	TGTGCCAGCAGCTTAGTAACGGGAGCACCGCTCGGGGAGCTGTTTTTT
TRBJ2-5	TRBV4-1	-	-	CASSPHQRGGNPGETQYF	TGCGCCAGCAGCCCCCATCAAAGGGGAGGAAACCCAGGAGAGACCCAGTACTTC
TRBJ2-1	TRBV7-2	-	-	CASSPDSTSSYNEQFF	TGTGCCAGCAGCCCGGACTCGACGAGCTCCTACAATGAGCAGTTCTTC
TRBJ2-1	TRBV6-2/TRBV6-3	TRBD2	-	CASSYSTWEGSYNEQFF	TGTGCCAGCAGTTACTCGACGTGGGAGGGCTCCTACAATGAGCAGTTCTTC
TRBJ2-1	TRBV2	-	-	CASSDGGEQFF	TGTGCCAGCAGTGACGGCGGTGAGCAGTTCTTC
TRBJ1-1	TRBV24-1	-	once	CATSGPGNTEAFF	TGTGCCACCAGTGGTCCAGGGAACACTGAAGCTTTCTTT
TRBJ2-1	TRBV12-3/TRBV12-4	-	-	CASSPTRGNEQFF	TGTGCCAGCAGTCCGACTAGAGGCAATGAGCAGTTCTTC
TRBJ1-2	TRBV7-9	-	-	CASSPTPNYGYTF	TGTGCCAGCAGCCCAACTCCTAACTATGGCTACACCTTC
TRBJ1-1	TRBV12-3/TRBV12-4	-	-	CASSLAPNFEAFF	TGTGCCAGCAGTTTAGCGCCTAACTTTGAAGCTTTCTTT
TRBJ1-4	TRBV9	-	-	CASSVERGRGEKLFF	TGTGCCAGCAGCGTAGAGCGGGGCAGGGGTGAAAAACTGTTTTTT
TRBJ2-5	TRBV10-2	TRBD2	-	CASSEYPSGSGQETQYF	TGCGCCAGCAGTGAGTATCCTAGCGGGAGCGGTCAAGAGACCCAGTACTTC
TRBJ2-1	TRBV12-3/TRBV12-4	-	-	CASSFGGHEQFF	TGTGCCAGCAGTTTTGGCGGCCATGAGCAGTTCTTC
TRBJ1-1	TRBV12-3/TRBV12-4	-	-	CATLTDGTEAFF	TGTGCCACCCTCACTGACGGGACTGAAGCTTTCTTT
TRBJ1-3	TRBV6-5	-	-	CASSYTGYGNTIYF	TGTGCCAGCAGTTACACGGGGTATGGAAACACCATATATTTT
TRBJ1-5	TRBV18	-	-	CASSPYRGNQPQHF	TGTGCCAGCTCACCTTACAGGGGCAATCAGCCCCAGCATTTT
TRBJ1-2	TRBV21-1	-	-	CASSQVGTPYGYTF	TGTGCCAGCAGCCAAGTGGGGACACCTTATGGCTACACCTTC
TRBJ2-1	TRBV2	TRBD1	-	CASSAGTAAIVGQFF	TGTGCCAGCAGTGCCGGGACAGCAGCAATAGTAGGGCAGTTCTTC
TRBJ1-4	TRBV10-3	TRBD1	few	CATKGDRGGEKLFF	TGTGCCACCAAGGGGGACAGGGGTGGCGAAAAACTGTTTTTT
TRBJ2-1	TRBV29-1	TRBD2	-	CSVDTSGVYNEQFF	TGCAGCGTTGACACTAGCGGGGTGTACAATGAGCAGTTCTTC